This TCR beta chain came from a study of T cell repertoires in cytomegalovirus infection. The wider study: Signatures in public TCR beta sequences pointed to both CMV infection and matching HLA type.

This CDR3 contains 16 residues. The germline CDR1 and CDR2 sequences are LNHDA and SQIVND (reference sequence). V shed 7 bases, J shed 4 bases, and the junction held 12 bases outside the gene matches. TCRdb itself ran the reads through MiXCR, one entry per CDR3 protein. The sample records roughly 190,000 distinct CDR3 sequences, 9.5% being singletons. Study-wide points: In two of eight donors, the top clonotype was HLA-C-restricted CMV-specific.

This clonotype was detected ten times or more. What it binds is not known. The J gene is TRBJ2-1, the V gene TRBV19; 8 bases match TRBD2. The sample consisted of PBMCs. This clonotype was obtained from a human donor in good health (CMV status not recorded). Some clones in this sample may be carry-over from other donors' samples. CDR3 loop: CASIGAGSGSYNEQFF. CDR3 nucleotides: TGTGCCAGTATTGGTGCCGGGAGCGGGAGTTACAATGAGCAGTTCTTC.